A selection of T cell receptor beta chains follows, all from one sample in a study of cytomegalovirus exposure and HLA in healthy donors. Profiling relied on immunoSEQ multiplex PCR, and the TCRdb table lists in-frame clones only, not all of them. This table has tens of thousands of clones, 85% appearing once. The sequenced sample was PBMCs. These receptors originate from a female donor in good health and CMV-seronegative. CDR3s include the opening cysteine and the closing phenylalanine or tryptophan. Each record gives: D gene, clone size, V gene, J gene, CDR3 protein, CDR3 DNA. The D gene is left open where the match is weak. For some rows the clone size is stated as once, few or many, or as a class when expanded; others skip it.

NA	NA	TRBV5-8	TRBJ2-7	CALIGGQAYEQYF	TGTGCCCTCATTGGGGGACAAGCCTACGAGCAGTACTTC
NA	NA	TRBV12-5	TRBJ2-1	CASGPERVPSYNEQFF	TGTGCTAGTGGTCCTGAGCGGGTCCCTTCCTACAATGAGCAGTTCTTC
TRBD1	NA	TRBV4-1	TRBJ2-1	CASSQGAGTAYNEQFF	TGCGCCAGCAGCCAAGGAGCCGGGACAGCCTACAATGAGCAGTTCTTC
NA	NA	TRBV15	TRBJ1-5	CATSRDLGQLNQPQHF	TGTGCCACCAGCAGAGATCTCGGACAGCTTAATCAGCCCCAGCATTTT
NA	NA	TRBV5-1	TRBJ1-1	CASSSTRGTEAFF	TGCGCCAGCAGCTCAACGCGGGGCACTGAAGCTTTCTTT
NA	once	TRBV19	TRBJ1-1	CASSIGRVRTEAFF	TGTGCCAGTAGTATTGGCAGGGTTCGTACTGAAGCTTTCTTT
TRBD1	NA	TRBV7-2	TRBJ1-2	CASSLNRGSYGYTF	TGTGCCAGCAGCCTGAACAGGGGGAGCTATGGCTACACCTTC
TRBD2	few	TRBV5-6	TRBJ2-5	CASSPGGQGLLGETQYF	TGTGCCAGCAGCCCGGGAGGGCAGGGGTTGTTGGGAGAGACCCAGTACTTC
NA	NA	TRBV9	TRBJ2-5	CASSPRGQLYQETQYF	TGTGCCAGCAGCCCGCGGGGACAGTTGTACCAAGAGACCCAGTACTTC
NA	NA	TRBV7-9	TRBJ1-4	CASSADPAALLGLFF	TGTGCCAGCAGCGCCGATCCTGCGGCTCTACTGGGACTGTTTTTT
TRBD1	NA	TRBV4-3	TRBJ2-7	CASSQTGGSPSVQYF	TGCGCCAGCAGCCAAACAGGGGGCTCCCCCTCCGTGCAGTACTTC
NA	NA	TRBV19	TRBJ1-2	CASRSPGSHYGYTF	TGTGCCAGTAGGTCTCCCGGGAGCCACTATGGCTACACCTTC
TRBD1	once	TRBV5-1	TRBJ2-1	CASSPPLGQGVNEQFF	TGCGCCAGCAGCCCCCCCCTAGGACAGGGTGTAAATGAGCAGTTCTTC
NA	NA	TRBV11-3	TRBJ1-3	CASSWTAGNTIYF	TGTGCCAGCAGCTGGACAGCTGGAAACACCATATATTTT
TRBD2	NA	TRBV4-3	TRBJ2-3	CASSQGVSGRITDTQYF	TGCGCCAGCAGCCAAGGGGTAAGCGGGAGGATCACAGATACGCAGTATTTT
TRBD2	NA	TRBV10-3	TRBJ2-7	CAIRAGTSAHEQYF	TGTGCCATCAGGGCCGGGACTAGCGCCCACGAGCAGTACTTC
NA	NA	TRBV11-2	TRBJ2-3	CASSLDLVDTQYF	TGTGCCAGCAGCTTAGACCTTGTAGATACGCAGTATTTT
TRBD2	NA	TRBV9	TRBJ2-5	CASSVGRGGPETQYF	TGTGCCAGCAGCGTAGGGCGGGGGGGCCCTGAGACCCAGTACTTC
TRBD1	NA	TRBV7-3	TRBJ2-1	CASSIGTVQAGEQFF	TGTGCCAGCAGCATCGGGACAGTTCAGGCGGGTGAGCAGTTCTTC
NA	NA	TRBV7-8	TRBJ2-7	CASSNLYEQYF	TGTGCCAGCAGCAACCTATACGAGCAGTACTTC
TRBD2	NA	TRBV5-1	TRBJ2-3	CASSPVAGGQADTQYF	TGCGCCAGCAGCCCTGTAGCGGGGGGGCAGGCAGATACGCAGTATTTT
NA	NA	TRBV7-9	TRBJ2-3	CASSIQEDQYF	TGTGCCAGCAGCATTCAGGAGGATCAGTATTTT
NA	NA	TRBV15	TRBJ1-4	CATSRGDSYEKLFF	TGTGCCACCAGCAGAGGAGACAGCTATGAAAAACTGTTTTTT
TRBD2	few	TRBV18	TRBJ2-7	CASSASTLSSGEVYEQYF	TGTGCCAGCTCAGCCTCAACCCTTTCTAGCGGGGAGGTCTACGAGCAGTACTTC
NA	NA	TRBV7-3	TRBJ1-2	CASSPDRPGYGYTF	TGTGCCAGCAGCCCCGACAGGCCCGGCTATGGCTACACCTTC
TRBD2	NA	TRBV5-1	TRBJ2-1	CASSLAGLAGGRAHNEQFF	TGCGCCAGCAGCTTGGCCGGCCTAGCGGGAGGGCGGGCGCACAATGAGCAGTTCTTC
NA	NA	TRBV13	TRBJ2-5	CASSSTTQGSRETQYF	TGTGCCAGCAGCTCGACCACTCAGGGTTCAAGGGAGACCCAGTACTTC
NA	NA	TRBV14	TRBJ1-1	CASSRTMNTEAFF	TGTGCCAGCAGCCGGACAATGAACACTGAAGCTTTCTTT
TRBD1	NA	TRBV28	TRBJ2-7	CATSPGQTFYEQYF	TGTGCCACTAGCCCGGGACAGACTTTCTACGAGCAGTACTTC
TRBD1	NA	TRBV11-2	TRBJ1-1	CASSSQGAQAEAFF	TGTGCCAGCAGCTCACAGGGGGCGCAGGCTGAAGCTTTCTTT
NA	NA	TRBV5-8	TRBJ2-1	CASTRRGGNEQFF	TGTGCCAGCACCCGGAGGGGCGGCAATGAGCAGTTCTTC
TRBD2	NA	TRBV30	TRBJ2-6	CAIQGTSFISGANVLTF	TGTGCCATTCAGGGGACTAGCTTTATCTCTGGGGCCAACGTCCTGACTTTC
NA	NA	TRBV6-5	TRBJ2-3	CASSRRGGAIITQYF	TGTGCCAGCAGCAGAAGAGGGGGGGCTATCATTACGCAGTATTTT
NA	NA	TRBV2	TRBJ1-5	CASSQSGLNQPQHF	TGTGCCAGCAGTCAATCGGGTTTGAATCAGCCCCAGCATTTT
NA	NA	TRBV18	TRBJ2-5	CASSPPSMAQETQYF	TGTGCCAGCTCACCACCGTCGATGGCCCAAGAGACCCAGTACTTC
TRBD1	few	TRBV7-3	TRBJ2-6	CASSLTGAGSGANVLTF	TGTGCCAGCAGCCTGACAGGGGCGGGGTCTGGGGCCAACGTCCTGACTTTC
NA	NA	TRBV30	TRBJ2-1	CAWRFRGSGNEQFF	TGTGCCTGGAGGTTTCGGGGTTCGGGAAATGAGCAGTTCTTC
NA	NA	TRBV5-1	TRBJ1-1	CASSSTLTGNTEAFF	TGCGCCAGCAGCTCTACCTTGACGGGAAACACTGAAGCTTTCTTT
NA	NA	TRBV11-2	TRBJ2-7	CASSLYSYEQYF	TGTGCCAGCAGCCTCTATTCCTACGAGCAGTACTTC
NA	NA	TRBV29-1	TRBJ1-1	CSVEKVTGKAFF	TGCAGCGTTGAAAAGGTGACAGGTAAAGCTTTCTTT